The rows below give T cell receptor beta chains drawn from one sample of a study of blood T cell repertoires in COVID-19. Clones were read by immunoSEQ multiplex PCR, and TCRdb kept only the in-frame ones, dropping some. The sample holds about 220,000 clones; around 80% are singletons and the top ten take approximately 2.4%. Sequencing was performed on peripheral blood. These receptors were obtained from a man in his forties who had recovered from COVID-19. The CDR3 runs from the conserved cysteine through the conserved F or W. A D gene is named only where the DNA matches it firmly. The size entry is marked missing in some rows and otherwise reads once, few, many or a size class.

TGTGCCAGTAGGGGGTCAGGGGACACTGAAGCTTTCTTT	CASRGSGDTEAFF	-	-	TRBV19	TRBJ1-1
TGTGCCAGCAGCTTAGCGGTCGGGACAGGGACAGTCTATGGCTACACCTTC	CASSLAVGTGTVYGYTF	few	TRBD1	TRBV7-8	TRBJ1-2
TGTGCCAGCAGCCCTCTAGCGGGGCCCTCGAACACCGGGGAGCTGTTTTTT	CASSPLAGPSNTGELFF	-	TRBD2	TRBV7-2	TRBJ2-2
TGTGCCAGCAGCTACTACACATGGACTAGCGGGGGACCCACAGATACGCAGTATTTT	CASSYYTWTSGGPTDTQYF	-	TRBD2	TRBV3-1/TRBV3-2	TRBJ2-3
TGTGCCTGGCTTCGGGATCAGCCCCAGCATTTT	CAWLRDQPQHF	few	-	TRBV12-1	TRBJ1-5
TGTGCCAGCAGCTTAGAAGGTACTAGCGGGAGTTATGAGCAGTACTTC	CASSLEGTSGSYEQYF	-	TRBD2	TRBV7-2	TRBJ2-7
TGTGCCAGCAGTTATGGACAGACTGAAGCTTTCTTT	CASSYGQTEAFF	-	-	TRBV12-3/TRBV12-4	TRBJ1-1
TGTGCCAGCACGCGGACCAGGGAGGCTGAAGCTTTCTTT	CASTRTREAEAFF	-	-	TRBV6-5	TRBJ1-1
TGTGCTAGTGGTTTGGTACTCGGGCAGGGGGCCCAGCCCCAGCATTTT	CASGLVLGQGAQPQHF	once	TRBD1	TRBV12-5	TRBJ1-5
TGTGCCAGCAGCGATGGCCGAGGGGGTAGCAATCAGCCCCAGCATTTT	CASSDGRGGSNQPQHF	-	-	TRBV2	TRBJ1-5
TGTGCCAGTACCTTCGACACTGAAGCTTTCTTT	CASTFDTEAFF	-	-	TRBV19	TRBJ1-1
TGTGCCAGCAGTGACTACAGGGTGAACACTGAAGCTTTCTTT	CASSDYRVNTEAFF	-	-	TRBV2	TRBJ1-1
TGTGCCAGCAGTTTCGTGGGGGGAGCTTTCTTT	CASSFVGGAFF	-	-	TRBV28	TRBJ1-1
TGCGCCAGCAGTTATTCGCCGGGACAGATAAACTATGGCTACACCTTC	CASSYSPGQINYGYTF	-	TRBD1	TRBV10-1	TRBJ1-2
TGTGCCAGCAGTTACATCCAGGGGGAACGCGATGAGCAGTTCTTC	CASSYIQGERDEQFF	-	TRBD1	TRBV6-2/TRBV6-3	TRBJ2-1
TGTGCCAGCAGTGTTTCCCAGGGAAAAAACATTCAGTACTTC	CASSVSQGKNIQYF	-	-	TRBV2	TRBJ2-4
TGTGCCAGCAGCCAACCTCCGACAGGGCCGAATTCACCCCTCCACTTT	CASSQPPTGPNSPLHF	-	TRBD1	TRBV3-1/TRBV3-2	TRBJ1-6
TGTGCCAGCATGGGACAGGGGGCCAACGAGCAGTACTTC	CASMGQGANEQYF	-	TRBD1	TRBV6-5	TRBJ2-7
TGTGCCAGCAGCTTAGGTTCGTTCCTAGCGAGAGATACGCAGTATTTT	CASSLGSFLARDTQYF	-	-	TRBV11-2	TRBJ2-3
TGTGCCTCCGTCAAGCGGGGGGGCTACAATGAGCAGTTCTTC	CASVKRGGYNEQFF	-	TRBD2	TRBV30	TRBJ2-1
TGTGCCAGCAGTGAACAGGGGGACGCACCCGGGGAGCTGTTTTTT	CASSEQGDAPGELFF	-	TRBD1	TRBV25-1	TRBJ2-2
TGTGCCAGCAGTTTAAGCAGGGATTCACCCCTCCACTTT	CASSLSRDSPLHF	once	-	TRBV27	TRBJ1-6
TGCGCCAGCAGCTTGGCCGGGACAGGGGCCTACGAGCAGTACTTT	CASSLAGTGAYEQYF	-	TRBD1	TRBV5-1	TRBJ2-7
TGCGCCAGCAGCTTGGGACTAGCGGAGACAGATACGCAGTATTTT	CASSLGLAETDTQYF	-	TRBD2	TRBV5-1	TRBJ2-3
TGTGCCAGCACCGGGGGGGCCAACGTCCTGACTTTC	CASTGGANVLTF	-	-	TRBV2	TRBJ2-6
TGCAGTGCTGGTGTTGGACAGGGGGCGGATACGCAGTATTTT	CSAGVGQGADTQYF	-	TRBD1	TRBV20-1	TRBJ2-3
TGTGCCAGCTCACCTCCTACAGGCGTCTATGGCTACACCTTC	CASSPPTGVYGYTF	-	-	TRBV18	TRBJ1-2
TGTGCCAGCAGTTACTCAGGTCCGGGTGCTGAGACCCAGTACTTC	CASSYSGPGAETQYF	-	-	TRBV6-2/TRBV6-3	TRBJ2-5
TGTGCCACCCGACCTTCCCGAGGTAACACTGAAGCTTTCTTT	CATRPSRGNTEAFF	-	-	TRBV24-1	TRBJ1-1
TGTGCCAGCAGCTTTCCAGCGGCGGGGGGAGGCGAGACCCAGTACTTC	CASSFPAAGGGETQYF	-	TRBD2	TRBV3-1/TRBV3-2	TRBJ2-5
TGTGCCAGCAGCGTAGTGCCGGACACCGGGGAGCTGTTTTTT	CASSVVPDTGELFF	-	-	TRBV9	TRBJ2-2
TGTGCCAGCAGTCTACGGGGGGTTGGAAACACCATATATTTT	CASSLRGVGNTIYF	-	-	TRBV13	TRBJ1-3
TGTGCCAGTAGTATTAGGGGGCGGGGGACTAGCGACAATGAGCAGTTCTTC	CASSIRGRGTSDNEQFF	-	TRBD2	TRBV19	TRBJ2-1
TGCGCCAGCAGTCGGTCTAATACAGATACGCAGTATTTT	CASSRSNTDTQYF	-	-	TRBV23-1	TRBJ2-3
TGTGCCACCAGTTGGAAGGGACAGGGGGTCCAAGAGACCCAGTACTTC	CATSWKGQGVQETQYF	-	TRBD1	TRBV24-1	TRBJ2-5
TGTGCCAGCTCATATGAGACAGGGGGCTCCGCTGAAGCTTTCTTT	CASSYETGGSAEAFF	-	TRBD1	TRBV18	TRBJ1-1
TGTGCCAGTAGTATGGTCGCGCAAACCTACGAGCAGTACTTC	CASSMVAQTYEQYF	-	-	TRBV19	TRBJ2-7
TGTGCCAGCAGCCAAGATGGGGGGGGCTTGGGCAATCAGCCCCAGCATTTT	CASSQDGGGLGNQPQHF	-	-	TRBV3-1/TRBV3-2	TRBJ1-5
TGCGCCAGCAGCCAAGGAGGGTCTGCAACTAATGAAAAACTGTTTTTT	CASSQGGSATNEKLFF	few	-	TRBV4-1	TRBJ1-4
TGCGCCAGCAGCCAAGATTCAGGGCGAAATCAGCCCCAGCATTTT	CASSQDSGRNQPQHF	once	-	TRBV4-1	TRBJ1-5
TGTGCCAGCAGTTTTAGATCTGGGCCAGATACGCAGTATTTT	CASSFRSGPDTQYF	-	-	TRBV5-4	TRBJ2-3
TGTGCCAGCAGCCCACAGGGCAGTTTACGGACCCAGTACTTC	CASSPQGSLRTQYF	once	-	TRBV11-2	TRBJ2-5
TGTGCCAGCAGCGTAGACCTCTTTGGAGACACCGGGGAGCTGTTTTTT	CASSVDLFGDTGELFF	-	-	TRBV9	TRBJ2-2
TGCAGCGTCGGACAGAACACCGGGGAGCTGTTTTTT	CSVGQNTGELFF	-	-	TRBV29-1	TRBJ2-2
TGTGCTAGTACTAAAGCGTTACCTTACAATGAGCAGTTCTTC	CASTKALPYNEQFF	-	-	TRBV12-5	TRBJ2-1
TGTGCCAGCAGCACAGGGGGCAATGAAAAACTGTTTTTT	CASSTGGNEKLFF	-	TRBD1	TRBV13	TRBJ1-4